These 4 T cell receptor beta chains share one sample of origin, sequenced in a study of response to subunit inactivated influenza vaccine. Using its own MiXCR run on the RT-PCR reads, TCRdb lists one record per CDR3 protein. The sample includes under 850,000 distinct CDR3 sequences, less than 20% of them seen just once. This specimen consisted of PBMCs from blood, obtained more than 4 days after vaccination. The receptors here all came from a man aged 45-65 years who received an inactivated influenza vaccine.

This clonotype came up a few times. This chain links TRBV5-1 with TRBJ2-1; TRBD2 aligns across 7 bases. The germline V gene encodes CDR1 SGHRS and CDR2 YFSETQ. This CDR3 region has 20 residues. With V trimmed by 0 bases and J by 0 bases, 15 bases remained unmatched. CDR3 in amino acids: CASSLVSASGRLSSYNEQFF. DNA for the CDR3: TGCGCCAGCAGCTTGGTGTCAGCTAGCGGTCGACTGAGCTCCTACAATGAGCAGTTCTTC. The full variable domain, rest sourced from reference TRBV5-1 and TRBJ2-1, is KAGVTQTPRYLIKTRGQQVTLSCSPISGHRSVSWYQQTPGQGLQFLFEYFSETQRNKGNFPGRFSGRQFSNSRSEMNVSTLELGDSALYLCASSLVSASGRLSSYNEQFFGPGTRLTVL.

The V gene is TRBV27, the J gene TRBJ2-4; D might be TRBD2 (6 bases). The CDR3 totals 15 residues. V was trimmed by 6 bases and J by 5 bases, leaving 17 bases between them. The germline V gene encodes CDR1 MNHEY and CDR2 SMNVEV (reference sequence). The DNA of the CDR3 is TGTGCCAGCAGCACCCGTCGGGGGACGGAAAACATTCAGTACTTC. This gives the protein CASSTRRGTENIQYF.

The table lists this clonotype with many counts. The chain joins TRBV10-3 to TRBJ1-4, with a possible D match to TRBD1 (5 bases). The germline V and J ends were trimmed by 0 bases and 5 bases, with 7 bases remaining between them. Germline values: CDR1 ENHRY, CDR2 SYGVKD. The CDR3 extends over 14 amino acids. In nucleotides, the CDR3 is TGTGCCATCAGTGAGTCGGCAGGGAATGAAAAACTGTTTTTT. Amino acid sequence: CAISESAGNEKLFF.

This clonotype was detected a few times. V is TRBV5-1 and J is TRBJ2-3, with D unclear. The germline V gene has CDR1 SGHRS and CDR2 YFSETQ. V was trimmed by 0 bases and J by 2 bases, leaving 10 bases between them. This CDR3 region has 15 residues. In nucleotides, the CDR3 is TGCGCCAGCAGCTTGGGACCAGACCTCACAGATACGCAGTATTTT. Protein product: CASSLGPDLTDTQYF.